A selection of T cell receptor beta chains follows, all from one sample in a study of circulating CD8 cells and anti-PD-1 response in melanoma. TCRdb itself ran the reads through MiXCR, one entry per CDR3 protein. This table has about a thousand distinct CDR3 sequences, 5.8% appearing once. The sample in question was CD8+ T cells from PBMCs, obtained at baseline or after one month of anti-PD-1 therapy (not recorded which). Receptors originate from a human donor with melanoma. CDR3s include the opening cysteine and the closing phenylalanine or tryptophan. The D gene is left open where the match is weak. Rows may omit the clone size; those that give it use once, few, many or a size class.

clone_size j_call v_call d_call cdr3_aa cdr3_nt
medium-sized TRBJ2-5 TRBV5-6 NA CASSLAAGETQYF TGTGCCAGCAGCTTGGCCGCGGGAGAGACCCAGTACTTC
medium-sized TRBJ2-7 TRBV5-4 TRBD2 CASSRTSGGANYEQYF TGTGCCAGCAGCAGGACTAGCGGGGGGGCGAACTACGAGCAGTACTTC
few TRBJ2-3 TRBV9 NA CASSVDGSTDTQYF TGTGCCAGCAGCGTAGACGGGAGCACAGATACGCAGTATTTT
large TRBJ2-3 TRBV24-1 NA CATSGLEFSTDTQYF TGTGCCACCAGTGGGCTTGAGTTTAGCACAGATACGCAGTATTTT
NA TRBJ1-6 TRBV25-1 TRBD1 CASSEYQGANSPLHF TGTGCCAGCAGTGAATATCAGGGGGCCAATTCACCCCTCCACTTT
NA TRBJ2-7 TRBV4-2 TRBD2 CASSQGTSGDSYEQYF TGTGCCAGCAGCCAGGGTACTAGCGGGGACTCCTACGAGCAGTACTTC
large TRBJ1-1 TRBV19 NA CASSPTGGWNTEAFF TGTGCCAGTAGTCCCACCGGAGGGTGGAACACTGAAGCTTTCTTT
medium-sized TRBJ2-3 TRBV15 NA CATSSRDRGASTDTQYF TGTGCCACCAGCAGTCGCGACCGGGGGGCAAGCACAGATACGCAGTATTTT
medium-sized TRBJ2-2 TRBV19 NA CASSSPTRNTGELFF TGTGCCAGTAGTTCTCCCACTAGGAACACCGGGGAGCTGTTTTTT
large TRBJ2-6 TRBV28 TRBD1 CASSSGQTDGANVLTF TGTGCCAGCAGTTCGGGACAGACTGACGGGGCCAACGTCCTGACTTTC
medium-sized TRBJ1-2 TRBV19 NA CASSLQPGANYGYTF TGTGCCAGTAGTCTCCAACCGGGCGCTAACTATGGCTACACCTTC
medium-sized TRBJ2-7 TRBV6-2/TRBV6-3 TRBD2 CASSYSTSGGYEQYF TGTGCCAGCAGTTACTCGACTAGCGGGGGTTACGAGCAGTACTTC
large TRBJ2-3 TRBV2 NA CASSVEGGDTQYF TGTGCCAGCAGTGTCGAGGGAGGTGATACGCAGTATTTT
large TRBJ1-3 TRBV5-6 NA CASSLGAATAGDTIYF TGTGCCAGCAGCTTGGGAGCCGCGACTGCTGGGGACACCATATATTTT
medium-sized TRBJ2-7 TRBV18 TRBD2 CASSPPGRGEQYF TGTGCCAGCTCACCACCGGGGAGGGGCGAGCAGTACTTC
few TRBJ2-2 TRBV25-1 NA CASSEYIGRAPGTGELFF TGTGCCAGCAGTGAATATATTGGCAGGGCCCCAGGGACCGGGGAGCTGTTTTTT
NA TRBJ1-1 TRBV20-1 NA CSAQGGGSDGDTEAFF TGCAGTGCTCAGGGAGGAGGAAGCGATGGGGACACTGAAGCTTTCTTT
large TRBJ2-6 TRBV19 NA CASSMGFGANVLTF TGTGCCAGTAGTATGGGGTTCGGGGCCAACGTCCTGACTTTC
medium-sized TRBJ1-1 TRBV27 NA CASSLSRYQNTEAFF TGTGCCAGCAGTTTATCGCGATATCAGAACACTGAAGCTTTCTTT
large TRBJ1-5 TRBV19 NA CASSMVLRQPQHF TGTGCCAGTAGTATGGTCTTACGACAGCCCCAGCATTTT
medium-sized TRBJ2-1 TRBV11-2 TRBD2 CASSSGLAVYNEQFF TGTGCCAGCAGCTCCGGACTAGCGGTTTACAATGAGCAGTTCTTC
medium-sized TRBJ2-1 TRBV7-3 NA CASSWGGGANEQFF TGTGCCAGCAGCTGGGGTGGGGGTGCCAATGAGCAGTTCTTC